This T cell receptor (beta chain) was recovered during a study of blood T cell repertoires in COVID-19. On the study more broadly: Italy, Spain and the United States were the sources of the convalescent and acute COVID-19 samples. Sources were T cells, B-cell-depleted T cells, or PBMCs; the material itself was cDNA or gDNA.

V was cut by 6 bases and J by 6 bases, with 14 bases left in between. This CDR3 has 13 residues. Germline V CDR1 and CDR2: MNHEY, SVGAGI. The table came from immunoSEQ multiplex PCR; TCRdb's copy has only in-frame clones and leaves some out. The sample has about 200,000 clones, just under 80% seen once. This receptor was obtained from a woman aged 80 or older with active or convalescent COVID-19. Sequenced material: peripheral blood. The chain recombines TRBV6-5 with TRBJ1-1, with D hard to call. The chain's CDR3 is CASRSHGSSEAFF. CDR3 nucleotide sequence: TGTGCCAGCAGATCACACGGGTCCTCTGAAGCTTTCTTT.